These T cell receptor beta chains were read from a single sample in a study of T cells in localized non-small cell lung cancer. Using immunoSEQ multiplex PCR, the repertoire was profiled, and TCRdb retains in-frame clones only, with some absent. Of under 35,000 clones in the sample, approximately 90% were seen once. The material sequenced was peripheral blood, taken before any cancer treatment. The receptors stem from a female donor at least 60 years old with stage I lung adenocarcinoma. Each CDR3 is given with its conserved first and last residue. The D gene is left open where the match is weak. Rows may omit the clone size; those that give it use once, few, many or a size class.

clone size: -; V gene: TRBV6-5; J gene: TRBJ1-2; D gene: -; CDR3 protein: CASTRGGNQVGGYTF; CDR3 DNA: TGTGCCAGCACCCGAGGGGGGAATCAGGTGGGAGGCTACACCTTC
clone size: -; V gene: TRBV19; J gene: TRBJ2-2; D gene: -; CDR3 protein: CASRARGRAETGELFF; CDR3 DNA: TGTGCCAGTAGGGCTAGGGGGAGGGCCGAGACCGGGGAGCTGTTTTTT
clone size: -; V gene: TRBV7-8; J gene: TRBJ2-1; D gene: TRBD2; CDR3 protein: CASSLMASGRAEYEQFF; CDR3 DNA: TGTGCCAGCAGCTTAATGGCTAGCGGGAGGGCCGAGTATGAGCAGTTCTTC
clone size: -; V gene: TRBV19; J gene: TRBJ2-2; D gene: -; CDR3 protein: CASRVRVSGTGELFF; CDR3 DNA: TGTGCCAGTAGGGTGCGAGTCAGTGGGACCGGGGAGCTGTTTTTT
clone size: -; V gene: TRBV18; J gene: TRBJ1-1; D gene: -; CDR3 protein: CASSPPSGDAFF; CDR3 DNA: TGTGCCAGCTCACCTCCGTCCGGTGACGCTTTCTTT
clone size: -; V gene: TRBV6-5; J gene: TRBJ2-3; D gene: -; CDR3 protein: CASSDSGRVDTQYF; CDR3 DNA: TGTGCCAGCAGTGACTCGGGAAGAGTTGATACGCAGTATTTT
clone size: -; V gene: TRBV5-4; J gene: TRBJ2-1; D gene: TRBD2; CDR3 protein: CASSLGSGGAINEQFF; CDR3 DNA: TGTGCCAGCAGCTTGGGTAGCGGGGGGGCAATCAATGAGCAGTTCTTC
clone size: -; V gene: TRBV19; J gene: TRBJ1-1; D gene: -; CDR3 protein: CASSTYPIEQYPEAFF; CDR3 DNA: TGTGCCAGTAGTACCTACCCCATAGAACAATACCCTGAAGCTTTCTTT
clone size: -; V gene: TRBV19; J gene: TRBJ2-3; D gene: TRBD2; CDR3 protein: CASTPGGGRRGSDTQYF; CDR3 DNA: TGTGCCAGCACCCCCGGGGGGGGACGGAGGGGGTCAGATACGCAGTATTTT
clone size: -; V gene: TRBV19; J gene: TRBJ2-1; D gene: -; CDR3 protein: CASSILFGKQTEQFF; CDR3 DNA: TGTGCCAGTAGTATTCTATTCGGCAAACAAACCGAGCAGTTCTTC
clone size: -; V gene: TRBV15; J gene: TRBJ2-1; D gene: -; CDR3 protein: CATTRRGQEQFF; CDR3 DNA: TGTGCCACCACCCGAAGGGGCCAAGAGCAGTTCTTC
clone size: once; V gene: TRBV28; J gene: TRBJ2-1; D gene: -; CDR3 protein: CASNSAGTYNEQFF; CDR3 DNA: TGTGCCAGCAATTCTGCGGGAACCTACAATGAGCAGTTCTTC
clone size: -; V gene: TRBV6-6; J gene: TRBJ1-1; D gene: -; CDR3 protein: CASSAGDYYTEAFF; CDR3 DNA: TGTGCCAGCTCGGCAGGGGATTATTACACTGAAGCTTTCTTT
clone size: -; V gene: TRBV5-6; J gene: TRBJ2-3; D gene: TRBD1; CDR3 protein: CASRRDRGSALRDTQYF; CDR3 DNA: TGTGCCAGCAGGCGGGACAGGGGATCTGCACTGCGAGATACGCAGTATTTT
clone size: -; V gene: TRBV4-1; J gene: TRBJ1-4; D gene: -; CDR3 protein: CASSRARINEKLFF; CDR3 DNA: TGCGCCAGCAGCCGGGCCAGGATTAATGAAAAACTGTTTTTT
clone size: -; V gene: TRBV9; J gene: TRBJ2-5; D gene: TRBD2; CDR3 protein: CASSVGGGTQETQYF; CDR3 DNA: TGTGCCAGCAGCGTAGGCGGGGGGACCCAAGAGACCCAGTACTTC
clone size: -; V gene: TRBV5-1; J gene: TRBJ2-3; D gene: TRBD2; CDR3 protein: CASSREGGGSTDTQYF; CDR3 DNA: TGCGCCAGCAGTCGCGAGGGCGGGGGAAGCACAGATACGCAGTATTTT
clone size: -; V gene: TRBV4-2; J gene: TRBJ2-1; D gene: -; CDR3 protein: CASSPRGGPKHNEQFF; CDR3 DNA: TGTGCCAGCAGCCCAAGAGGGGGACCTAAGCACAATGAGCAGTTCTTC
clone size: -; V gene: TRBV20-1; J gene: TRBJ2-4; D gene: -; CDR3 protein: CSACRGPDQYF; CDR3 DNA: TGCAGTGCTTGCAGGGGCCCGGATCAGTACTTC
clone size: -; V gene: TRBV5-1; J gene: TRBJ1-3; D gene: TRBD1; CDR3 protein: CASSRTGDDGNTIYF; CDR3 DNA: TGCGCCAGCAGCCGAACAGGGGACGATGGAAACACCATATATTTT
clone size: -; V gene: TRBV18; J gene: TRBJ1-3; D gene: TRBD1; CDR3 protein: CASSPGQWMGNTIYF; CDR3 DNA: TGTGCCAGCTCACCGGGACAGTGGATGGGAAACACCATATATTTT
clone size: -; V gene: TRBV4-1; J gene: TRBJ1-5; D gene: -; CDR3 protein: CASSPWGGANQPQHF; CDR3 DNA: TGCGCCAGCAGCCCTTGGGGGGGCGCGAATCAGCCCCAGCATTTT
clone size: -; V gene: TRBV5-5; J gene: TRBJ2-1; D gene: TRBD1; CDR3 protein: CASSSDRTNEQFF; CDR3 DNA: TGTGCCAGCAGCTCGGACAGGACGAATGAGCAGTTCTTC
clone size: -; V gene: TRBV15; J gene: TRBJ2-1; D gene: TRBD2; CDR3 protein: CATSRGGGSSNEQFF; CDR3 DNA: TGTGCCACCAGCAGGGGTGGCGGGAGCTCCAATGAGCAGTTCTTC
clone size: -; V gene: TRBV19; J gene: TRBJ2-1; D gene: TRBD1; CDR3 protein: CASSSRQGFYNEQFF; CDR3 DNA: TGTGCCAGTAGTTCTAGACAGGGATTTTACAATGAGCAGTTCTTC
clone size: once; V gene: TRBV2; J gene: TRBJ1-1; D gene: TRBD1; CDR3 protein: CASRAPSGGVGAFF; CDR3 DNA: TGTGCCAGCAGAGCTCCATCAGGGGGTGTGGGAGCTTTCTTT
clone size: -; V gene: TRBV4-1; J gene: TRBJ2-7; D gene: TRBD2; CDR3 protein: CASSQLAGAFYEQYF; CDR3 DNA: TGCGCCAGCAGCCAACTAGCGGGGGCCTTCTACGAGCAGTACTTC
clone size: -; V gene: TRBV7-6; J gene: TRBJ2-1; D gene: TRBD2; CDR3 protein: CASSNPGRREGYNEQFF; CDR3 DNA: TGTGCCAGCAGCAACCCTGGCCGTAGGGAGGGCTACAATGAGCAGTTCTTC
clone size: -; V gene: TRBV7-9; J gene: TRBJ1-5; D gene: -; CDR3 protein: CASSLVGQPQHF; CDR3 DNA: TGTGCCAGCAGCTTAGTGGGTCAGCCCCAGCATTTT
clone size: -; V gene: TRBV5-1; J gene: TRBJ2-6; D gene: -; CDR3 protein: CASRETSSGANVLTF; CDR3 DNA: TGCGCCAGCAGAGAGACAAGCTCTGGGGCCAACGTCCTGACTTTC
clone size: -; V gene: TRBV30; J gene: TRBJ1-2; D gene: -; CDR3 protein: CAWSELTDGYTF; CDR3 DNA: TGTGCCTGGAGTGAATTGACGGATGGCTACACCTTC
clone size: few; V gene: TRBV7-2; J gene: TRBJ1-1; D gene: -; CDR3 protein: CASSSREYTEAFF; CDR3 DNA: TGTGCCAGCAGCTCCAGGGAATACACTGAAGCTTTCTTT
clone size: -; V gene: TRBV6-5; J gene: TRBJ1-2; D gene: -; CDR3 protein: CASSPTGGNYGYTF; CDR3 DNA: TGTGCCAGCAGTCCCACGGGGGGTAACTATGGCTACACCTTC
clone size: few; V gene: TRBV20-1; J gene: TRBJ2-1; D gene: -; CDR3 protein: CSASFADEQFF; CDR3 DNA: TGCAGTGCTAGCTTTGCCGATGAGCAGTTCTTC
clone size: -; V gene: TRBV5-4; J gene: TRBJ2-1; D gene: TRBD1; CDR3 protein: CASSLLPGGNEQFF; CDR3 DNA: TGTGCCAGCAGCTTGTTGCCAGGGGGTAATGAGCAGTTCTTC
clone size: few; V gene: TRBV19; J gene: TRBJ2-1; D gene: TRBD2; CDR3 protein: CASRASGTYEQFF; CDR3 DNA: TGTGCCAGTAGGGCTAGCGGGACATATGAGCAGTTCTTC
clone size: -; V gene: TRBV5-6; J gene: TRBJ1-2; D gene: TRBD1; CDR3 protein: CASSLGQGAGYTF; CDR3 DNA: TGTGCCAGCAGCTTGGGACAGGGGGCTGGCTACACCTTC
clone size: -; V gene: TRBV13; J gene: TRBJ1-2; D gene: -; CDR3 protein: CASSLPSRGANF; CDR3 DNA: TGTGCCAGCAGCTTACCATCGAGGGGCGCCAACTTC
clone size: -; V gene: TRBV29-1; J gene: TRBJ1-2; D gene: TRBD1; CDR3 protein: CSVSGTGDDYGYTF; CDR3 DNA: TGCAGCGTTTCCGGGACAGGGGACGACTATGGCTACACCTTC
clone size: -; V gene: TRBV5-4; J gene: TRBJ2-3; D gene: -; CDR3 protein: CASSLETTDTQYF; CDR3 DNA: TGTGCCAGCAGCTTGGAAACTACAGATACGCAGTATTTT
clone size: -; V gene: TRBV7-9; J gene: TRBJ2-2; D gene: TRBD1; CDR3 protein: CASGAGTVNTGELFF; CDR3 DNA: TGTGCCAGCGGGGCAGGGACAGTTAACACCGGGGAGCTGTTTTTT
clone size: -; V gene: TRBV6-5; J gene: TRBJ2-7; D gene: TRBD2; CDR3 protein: CATLAGGALEQYF; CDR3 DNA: TGTGCCACGCTAGCGGGAGGAGCACTCGAGCAGTACTTC
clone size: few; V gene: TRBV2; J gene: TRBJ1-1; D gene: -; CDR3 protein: CATFGGGLPEAFF; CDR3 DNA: TGTGCCACCTTTGGGGGAGGGCTCCCTGAAGCTTTCTTT
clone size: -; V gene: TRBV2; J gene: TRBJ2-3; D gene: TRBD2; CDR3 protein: CASTPGLADLPDTQYF; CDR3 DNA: TGTGCCAGCACCCCGGGACTAGCGGATCTGCCAGATACGCAGTATTTT
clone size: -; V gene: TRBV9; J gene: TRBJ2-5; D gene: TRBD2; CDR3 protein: CASSVAGGVETQYF; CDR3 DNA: TGTGCCAGCAGCGTAGCGGGGGGGGTGGAGACCCAGTACTTC
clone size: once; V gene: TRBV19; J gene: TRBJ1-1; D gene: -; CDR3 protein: CASSNPPDRNTEAFF; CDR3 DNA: TGTGCCAGTAGTAATCCCCCCGACCGGAACACTGAAGCTTTCTTT
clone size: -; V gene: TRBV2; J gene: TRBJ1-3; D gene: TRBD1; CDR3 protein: CASSAFEGGNGNTIYF; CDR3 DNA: TGTGCCAGCAGTGCTTTCGAAGGGGGCAATGGAAACACCATATATTTT
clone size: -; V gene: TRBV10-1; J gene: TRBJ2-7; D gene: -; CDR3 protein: CASSESTGSPEQYF; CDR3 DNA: TGCGCCAGCAGTGAGTCGACCGGGAGTCCCGAGCAGTACTTC
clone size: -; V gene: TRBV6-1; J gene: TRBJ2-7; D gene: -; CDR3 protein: CASSDWKYEQYF; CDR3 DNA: TGTGCCAGCAGTGATTGGAAGTACGAGCAGTACTTC
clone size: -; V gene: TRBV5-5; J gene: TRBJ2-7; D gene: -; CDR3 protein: CASSLGVGGLSYEQYF; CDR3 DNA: TGTGCCAGCAGCTTGGGAGTAGGAGGCCTCTCCTACGAGCAGTACTTC
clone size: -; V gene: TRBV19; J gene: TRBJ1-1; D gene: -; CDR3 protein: CASTMGRVNTEAFF; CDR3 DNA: TGTGCCAGTACAATGGGGAGGGTGAACACTGAAGCTTTCTTT
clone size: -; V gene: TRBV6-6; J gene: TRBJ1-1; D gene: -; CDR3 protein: CASSYSFENTEAFF; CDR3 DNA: TGTGCCAGCAGTTACTCGTTCGAGAACACTGAAGCTTTCTTT
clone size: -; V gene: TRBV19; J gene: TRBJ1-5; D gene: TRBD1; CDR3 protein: CASSTQGVAIQPQHF; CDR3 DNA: TGTGCCAGTAGTACGCAGGGGGTCGCGATACAGCCCCAGCATTTT
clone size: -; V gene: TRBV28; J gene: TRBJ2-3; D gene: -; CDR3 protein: CASSGGTDTQYF; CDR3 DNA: TGTGCCAGCAGTGGGGGTACAGATACGCAGTATTTT
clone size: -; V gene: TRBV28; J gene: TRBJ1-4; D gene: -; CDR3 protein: CASSLFPASNEKLFF; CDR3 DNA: TGTGCCAGCAGTTTATTCCCAGCGAGTAATGAAAAACTGTTTTTT
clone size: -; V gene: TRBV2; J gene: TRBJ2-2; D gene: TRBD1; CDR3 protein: CASSGDSGGELFF; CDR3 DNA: TGTGCCAGCAGCGGGGACAGCGGCGGGGAGCTGTTTTTT